The T cell receptor beta chain under discussion was sequenced for a study of T-cell memory formation after mild COVID-19. On the study more broadly: Most TCR clusters belonged to a single donor.

V shed 4 bases, J shed 7 bases, and the junction held 3 bases outside the gene matches. The germline V gene has CDR1 SGHTA and CDR2 FQGNSA. This CDR3 is built from 13 residues. This clonotype was recorded once. What it binds is unknown. TCRdb reprocessed the 5' RACE reads with MiXCR, giving one entry per CDR3 protein. In the table there are hundreds of thousands of distinct CDR3 sequences, 15% to 20% of which are singletons. Notes on the study in general: Clones that contracted from day 15 to 85 were balanced CD4/CD8, while later expanders leaned CD4+. Contracting CD8+ clones were enriched in EMRA, CD4+ mainly in CM and EM. There was no confirmation that second-wave clones peaking on day 37 were SARS-CoV-2 specific.

Sequencing was carried out using PBMCs or a T cell subset sorted from them (not recorded which). This clonotype originated in an adult woman who had mild COVID-19 (a few samples of this study predate the infection). Cell type and time point are not known. The J gene is TRBJ1-2, the V gene TRBV7-2, with 10 bases aligning to TRBD1. The CDR3 spells CASSSRDRGGYTF. In DNA, the CDR3 is TGTGCCAGCAGCTCCCGGGACAGGGGTGGCTACACCTTC.